This is a list of T cell receptor beta chains from one sample in a study of cytomegalovirus exposure and HLA in healthy donors. TCRdb's copy holds only in-frame clones and misses some; the assay was immunoSEQ multiplex PCR. Here the sample spans under 200,000 clones, about four fifths being singletons. Sequencing used PBMCs. Every receptor here comes from a man younger than 40 in good health and CMV-seronegative. The CDR3 runs from the conserved cysteine through the conserved F or W. Fields, in order: V gene, J gene, CDR3 length, clone size, D gene, CDR3 protein, CDR3 DNA. A D gene is named only where the DNA matches it firmly. Some rows mark clone size as missing; the rest say once, few, many or name a class of expanded clone.

TRBV29-1	TRBJ2-1	12	NA	TRBD2	CSPGREGGEQFF	TGCAGCCCAGGGCGGGAGGGGGGTGAGCAGTTCTTC
TRBV9	TRBJ1-5	14	NA	NA	CASSVGGLGQPQHF	TGTGCCAGCAGCGTAGGAGGGTTGGGGCAGCCCCAGCATTTT
TRBV27	TRBJ1-4	14	NA	TRBD1	CASSFGTGDGKLFF	TGTGCCAGCAGTTTCGGGACAGGGGACGGAAAACTGTTTTTT
TRBV10-3	TRBJ2-7	15	NA	NA	CAISEPRGGPYEQYF	TGTGCCATCAGTGAGCCCAGAGGGGGACCCTACGAGCAGTACTTC
TRBV5-1	TRBJ1-1	16	NA	NA	CASRETPVGLNTEAFF	TGCGCCAGCAGAGAGACACCGGTGGGCTTGAACACTGAAGCTTTCTTT
TRBV15	TRBJ1-2	13	NA	TRBD1	CATGTGESDRYTF	TGTGCCACCGGAACAGGGGAATCTGATCGCTACACCTTC
TRBV10-3	TRBJ2-5	14	NA	NA	CAISEGVIQETQYF	TGTGCCATCAGCGAAGGGGTTATTCAAGAGACCCAGTACTTC
TRBV7-3	TRBJ1-5	17	NA	NA	CASSLGWGGISYQPQHF	TGTGCCAGCAGCCTTGGATGGGGGGGGATAAGTTATCAGCCCCAGCATTTT
TRBV6-1	TRBJ2-4	11	NA	NA	CAALQVNVQYF	TGTGCCGCCCTACAGGTTAACGTTCAGTACTTC
TRBV18	TRBJ2-3	16	NA	NA	CASSARDYFSTDTQYF	TGTGCCAGCTCAGCCCGAGACTATTTTAGCACAGATACGCAGTATTTT
TRBV30	TRBJ1-5	16	NA	TRBD1	CAWSSRTGRSNQPQHF	TGTGCCTGGAGTTCCAGGACAGGACGTAGCAATCAGCCCCAGCATTTT
TRBV5-4	TRBJ2-2	15	few	NA	CASSWGQGNTGELFF	TGTGCCAGCAGCTGGGGGCAGGGCAACACCGGGGAGCTGTTTTTT
TRBV11-2	TRBJ2-2	15	NA	TRBD1	CASKGDRVGTGELFF	TGTGCCAGCAAAGGGGACAGGGTCGGCACCGGGGAGCTGTTTTTT
TRBV5-4	TRBJ2-5	15	NA	TRBD2	CASTPPSGRGETQYF	TGTGCCAGCACCCCCCCCAGCGGGAGGGGAGAGACCCAGTACTTC
TRBV28	TRBJ1-4	14	NA	NA	CATLGEAANEKLFF	TGTGCCACCCTGGGGGAGGCAGCTAATGAAAAACTGTTTTTT
TRBV7-3	TRBJ2-3	15	NA	TRBD2	CASSLLAGVGDTQYF	TGTGCCAGCAGCCTACTAGCGGGGGTAGGAGATACGCAGTATTTT
TRBV28	TRBJ1-5	14	NA	NA	CASYRGSWDQPQHF	TGTGCCAGCTATAGGGGGAGCTGGGATCAGCCCCAGCATTTT
TRBV7-3	TRBJ2-3	16	NA	TRBD2	CASSFGGAAGTDTQYF	TGTGCCAGCAGCTTCGGGGGGGCGGCAGGCACAGATACGCAGTATTTT
TRBV13	TRBJ2-7	14	NA	TRBD1	CASSSNRGSYEQYF	TGTGCCAGCAGCTCAAACAGGGGATCCTACGAGCAGTACTTC
TRBV28	TRBJ2-5	17	NA	NA	CASTPGTGTRWGETQYF	TGTGCCAGCACCCCGGGGACCGGGACAAGATGGGGGGAGACCCAGTACTTC
TRBV9	TRBJ2-7	19	NA	TRBD2	CASSGRTSGGPLPPREQYF	TGTGCCAGCAGCGGGAGGACTAGCGGGGGGCCTCTTCCACCTAGGGAGCAGTACTTC
TRBV7-9	TRBJ2-7	13	NA	NA	CASTETASYEQYF	TGTGCCAGCACCGAGACAGCTTCCTACGAGCAGTACTTC
TRBV28	TRBJ2-2	16	once	TRBD2	CASSLLGRTNTGELFF	TGTGCCAGCAGCCTACTCGGGAGGACGAACACCGGGGAGCTGTTTTTT
TRBV6-1	TRBJ1-5	17	NA	NA	CASSDFRDRNPNQPQHF	TGTGCCAGCAGTGATTTTCGAGACAGGAACCCCAATCAGCCCCAGCATTTT
TRBV6-1	TRBJ1-5	15	NA	NA	CASRLDRYSNQPQHF	TGTGCCAGCAGGCTCGACAGGTATAGCAATCAGCCCCAGCATTTT
TRBV27	TRBJ1-5	18	NA	NA	CASSLFGAREGSNQPQHF	TGTGCCAGCAGTTTATTCGGGGCCAGGGAGGGGAGCAATCAGCCCCAGCATTTT
TRBV14	TRBJ2-5	13	NA	NA	CASSQGGGETQYF	TGTGCCAGCAGCCAAGGGGGAGGAGAGACCCAGTACTTC
TRBV7-9	TRBJ2-6	18	NA	NA	CASSPISFRVAGANVLTF	TGTGCCAGCAGCCCAATCTCCTTTCGGGTTGCTGGGGCCAACGTCCTGACTTTC
TRBV30	TRBJ1-4	14	NA	NA	CAWGGLGFDEKLFF	TGTGCCTGGGGGGGACTAGGGTTCGATGAAAAACTGTTTTTT
TRBV7-8	TRBJ1-1	14	NA	TRBD1	CASRHSTGTTEAFF	TGTGCCAGCAGACACTCGACAGGGACCACTGAAGCTTTCTTT
TRBV13	TRBJ2-7	16	NA	TRBD2	CASSILAGRASYEQYF	TGTGCCAGCAGCATTCTAGCGGGGAGGGCCTCCTACGAGCAGTACTTC
TRBV19	TRBJ1-5	18	NA	NA	CASSIGTAGPYSNQPQHF	TGTGCCAGTAGTATAGGGACAGCTGGACCCTATAGCAATCAGCCCCAGCATTTT
TRBV27	TRBJ2-7	13	NA	NA	CASSRSGAYEQYF	TGTGCCAGCAGTAGATCCGGAGCCTACGAGCAGTACTTC
TRBV7-8	TRBJ2-3	16	NA	TRBD1	CASKTGEGTGTDTQYF	TGTGCCAGCAAAACTGGTGAAGGGACAGGCACAGATACGCAGTATTTT
TRBV9	TRBJ2-1	13	NA	NA	CASSPSGGNEQFF	TGTGCCAGCAGCCCCAGCGGCGGGAATGAGCAGTTCTTC
TRBV28	TRBJ1-3	12	NA	NA	CASSFTGNTIYF	TGTGCCAGCAGTTTTACAGGAAACACCATATATTTT